The next 32 T cell receptor beta chains were all read from a single sample in a study of OX40 agonist ivuxolimab in advanced cancers. Sequencing was performed with immunoSEQ multiplex PCR; in TCRdb, only in-frame clones are kept and a portion is missing. The sample records 70,000 to 90,000 clones, 70% to 85% being singletons. The sequencing used CD4+ or CD8+ T cells sorted from blood, collected in a trial of the OX40 agonist ivuxolimab. The receptors shown here come from an adult with an advanced solid tumor such as melanoma, head and neck, liver or kidney cancer.

This rearrangement joins TRBV5-1 to TRBJ2-3; TRBD2 might be the D (7 bases). The CDR3 runs 15 residues. With 5 bases removed from V and 7 bases from J, the gap between germline ends came to 20 bases. The germline V gene encodes CDR1 SGHRS and CDR2 YFSETQ. This chain's CDR3 is CASSSDAGARNTQYF. Here the CDR3 DNA reads TGCGCCAGCAGTTCGGATGCGGGGGCTCGGAATACGCAGTATTTT.

As for this clone: Other DNA sequences in this specimen translate into the identical CDR3. The rearrangement joins TRBV2 to TRBJ1-5; maybe TRBD1 (6 bases). The CDR3 spans 14 residues. CDR1 is SNHLY, CDR2 FYNNEI, per germline. V shed 8 bases and J shed 0 bases, with 11 bases lying between them. The CDR3 here is CASGHRDSNQPQHF. The CDR3 DNA follows: TGTGCCAGCGGTCACAGGGATAGCAATCAGCCCCAGCATTTT.

V usage is TRBV23-1 and J usage is TRBJ1-2; the match to TRBD1 covers 10 bases. TRBV23-1 is an ORF for which the function is uncertain. The junction had 9 bases not matched to a gene; V was cut back by 4 bases and J by 4 bases. CDR3 length: 16 amino acids. The CDR3 reads CASSPHSRDRGYGYTF. The CDR3 DNA reads TGCGCCAGCAGTCCACACAGCCGGGACAGGGGCTATGGCTACACCTTC.

The V gene is TRBV6-6, the J gene TRBJ1-5; 8 bases are shared with TRBD1. This CDR3 is built from 16 residues. From germline, CDR1 is MNHNY and CDR2 SVGAGI (reference sequence). The J segment lost 4 bases and the V segment lost 5 bases, leaving 10 bases of the junction unmatched. The DNA of the CDR3 is TGTGCCAGCAGTACCAGGGGGCTCGGGGGGAATCAGCCCCAGCATTTT. It yields the protein CASSTRGLGGNQPQHF.

The chain couples TRBV18 to TRBJ1-5; D is unresolved. Germline CDR1 reads KGHSH; CDR2 reads LQKENI. The germline V and J ends were trimmed by 6 bases and 0 bases, with 6 bases remaining between them. The CDR3 spans 13 residues. CDR3 coding DNA: TGTGCCAGCTCTCAGTCTAGCAATCAGCCCCAGCATTTT. Its translation is CASSQSSNQPQHF. Looking up the rest from reference TRBV18 and TRBJ1-5 gives the full variable domain: NAGVMQNPRHLVRRRGQEARLRCSPMKGHSHVYWYRQLPEEGLKFMVYLQKENIIDESGMPKERFSAEFPKEGPSILRIQQVVRGDSAAYFCASSQSSNQPQHFGDGTRLSIL.

The rearrangement links TRBV7-2 to TRBJ2-7; weak D call: TRBD1 (6 bases). The germline V gene has CDR1 SGHTA and CDR2 FQGNSA. Trimming left V 0 bases short and J 4 bases short, with 13 bases between. The CDR3 sequence is 15 residues long. The DNA of the CDR3 is TGTGCCAGCAGCTTAGCGGGAGTAGGGGGATACGAGCAGTACTTC. It specifies CASSLAGVGGYEQYF.

Of note for this clone: Different DNA sequences within this sample yield the same CDR3. V and J are TRBV6-4 and TRBJ2-3; 9 nucleotides line up with TRBD2. The V and J ends lost 8 bases and 0 bases, in that order; junction bases with no gene match: 18. The CDR3 is 19 residues long. Germline assignment: CDR1 MRHNA and CDR2 SNTAGT. In DNA, the CDR3 is TGTGCCAGCGGGAGATTAGCGGGGGACCCGGGACGGAGCACAGATACGCAGTATTTT. It encodes CASGRLAGDPGRSTDTQYF.

The genes are TRBV19 and TRBJ2-7; TRBD1 is a possible D gene (6 bases). CDR1 LNHDA and CDR2 SQIVND come from the germline V gene (reference sequence). V was clipped by 1 base and J by 3 bases, with 13 bases between them. The CDR3 extends over 15 amino acids. The CDR3 protein is CASSIGGQKRYEQYF. The CDR3 DNA reads TGTGCCAGTAGTATAGGTGGACAGAAGCGCTACGAGCAGTACTTC.

This rearrangement joins TRBV19 to TRBJ2-1; TRBD1 might be the D (5 bases). V gave up 4 bases and J gave up 7 bases, with 17 bases separating them. Germline CDR1 reads LNHDA; CDR2 reads SQIVND (reference sequence). This CDR3 has 15 residues. As DNA, the CDR3 is TGTGCCAGTAGTACCGACTGGGGCGCTGGTAATGAGCAGTTCTTC. The encoded protein is CASSTDWGAGNEQFF.

The chain links TRBV10-3 to TRBJ1-1, with D tentatively TRBD1 (5 bases). Trimming removed 3 bases from V and 1 base from J, with 15 bases in between. Germline CDR1 and CDR2: ENHRY and SYGVKD. The CDR3 spans 16 residues. CDR3 nucleotides: TGTGCCATCAGTGACCCCTTGACAGTATCGAACACTGAAGCTTTCTTT. This sequence encodes CAISDPLTVSNTEAFF.

This chain uses TRBV14 with TRBJ2-2, with 10 bases that match TRBD2. The CDR3 covers 20 residues. Germline CDR1 and CDR2: SGHDN and FVKESK. The V gene end was trimmed by 0 bases and the J gene end by 6 bases; junction bases not matched to a gene: 16. The CDR3 sequence: CASSQDVPSGRIWGPGELFF. CDR3 in DNA: TGTGCCAGCAGCCAAGATGTACCTAGCGGGAGAATCTGGGGACCCGGGGAGCTGTTTTTT.

This clone was observed a single time. This chain uses TRBV19 with TRBJ1-4; D perhaps matches TRBD1 (5 bases). CDR1 LNHDA and CDR2 SQIVND come from the germline V gene (reference sequence). Between the trimmed V and J ends, which lost 1 base and 8 bases, there was a span of 14 bases. This CDR3 is built from 15 residues. The chain's CDR3 is CASSIGAGLTEKLFF. The CDR3 nucleotides read TGTGCCAGTAGTATAGGGGCAGGGCTTACGGAAAAACTGTTTTTT.

V usage is TRBV30 and J usage is TRBJ2-7; D may be TRBD1 (5 bases). V lost 2 bases and J 2 bases, leaving 7 bases between the germline ends. The CDR3 is 12 amino acids. Germline CDR1 GTSNPN, CDR2 SVGIG (reference sequence). CDR3 sequence (DNA): TGTGCCTGGAGTAAAGGGGCCTACGAGCAGTACTTC. The encoded protein is CAWSKGAYEQYF.

The rearrangement joins TRBV2 to TRBJ1-6; D not certain. V was trimmed by 8 bases and J by 7 bases, leaving 15 bases between them. The CDR3 totals 14 residues. Looked up from germline, CDR1 is SNHLY and CDR2 is FYNNEI. CDR3 protein: CASGRAGGNSPLHF. The CDR3 DNA is TGTGCCAGCGGGCGAGCGGGCGGCAATTCACCCCTCCACTTT.

This clone has only a few counts. The chain links TRBV5-1 to TRBJ2-2, with 14 bases lining up with TRBD2. The junction had 5 bases not matched to a gene; V was cut back by 3 bases and J by 7 bases. CDR3 length: 16 residues. Germline-derived CDR1 and CDR2 are SGHRS and YFSETQ. CDR3 coding DNA: TGCGCCAGCAGCTGGGGACTAGCGGGAGCCGACGGGGAGCTGTTTTTT. This gives the protein CASSWGLAGADGELFF. The full variable domain, with the rest looked up from reference TRBV5-1 and TRBJ2-2, is KAGVTQTPRYLIKTRGQQVTLSCSPISGHRSVSWYQQTPGQGLQFLFEYFSETQRNKGNFPGRFSGRQFSNSRSEMNVSTLELGDSALYLCASSWGLAGADGELFFGEGSRLTVL.

The chain joins TRBV5-6 to TRBJ2-7, with 8 bases matching TRBD1. The junction had 12 bases not matched to a gene; V was cut back by 6 bases and J by 7 bases. The CDR3 has 14 amino acids. Germline CDR1 SGHDT, CDR2 YYEEEE. The CDR3 reads CASNPLRGPGEQYF. In DNA form, the CDR3 reads TGTGCCAGCAACCCCCTCAGGGGGCCGGGGGAGCAGTACTTC.

The chain uses TRBV30 and TRBJ2-5, with 14 bases that match TRBD2. Per germline, CDR1 GTSNPN and CDR2 SVGIG (reference sequence). The CDR3 consists of 15 residues. V shed 3 bases, J shed 2 bases, and the junction held 2 bases outside the gene matches. The CDR3 sequence: CAWSGLAGGQETQYF. The CDR3 DNA reads TGTGCCTGGAGCGGACTAGCGGGGGGACAAGAGACCCAGTACTTC.

This clone appeared once. The chain carries TRBV27 and TRBJ2-5; 11 bases agree with TRBD2. TRBJ2-7 explains the end of the DNA better; the J call may be wrong. CDR1 and CDR2 (germline): MNHEY, SMNVEV (reference sequence). The CDR3 loop spans 15 amino acids. The DNA of the CDR3 is TGTGCCAGCAGTTCCCAGGGACTAGCGGTCTACGAGCAGTACTTC. Translating it yields CASSSQGLAVYEQYF.

The chain has TRBV7-2 and TRBJ2-7, with D unclear. Germline-derived CDR1 and CDR2 are SGHTA and FQGNSA. Trimming stripped 1 base from V and 0 bases from J, with 7 bases between. The length of the CDR3 is 14 residues. DNA for the CDR3: TGTGCCAGCAGCTTAGGGGTCGTCTCCTACGAGCAGTACTTC. It translates to CASSLGVVSYEQYF. The whole variable domain, filled in from reference TRBV7-2 and TRBJ2-7, reads GAGVSQSPSNKVTEKGKDVELRCDPISGHTALYWYRQSLGQGLEFLIYFQGNSAPDKSGLPSDRFSAERTGGSVSTLTIQRTQQEDSAVYLCASSLGVVSYEQYFGPGTRLTVT.

The chain couples TRBV19 to TRBJ1-1, with TRBD1 matching over 8 bases. The V and J ends lost 7 bases and 2 bases, in that order; junction bases with no gene match: 12. The CDR3 runs 16 residues. Germline CDR1 reads LNHDA; CDR2 reads SQIVND (reference sequence). The DNA for the CDR3 is TGTGCCAGTATATCGGGACAGGACCTCATAAACACTGAAGCTTTCTTT. Its protein product is CASISGQDLINTEAFF.

The gene calls are TRBV9 and TRBJ2-3, with TRBD2 matching 11 bases. Germline V CDR1 and CDR2: SGDLS, YYNGEE. The ends lost 0 bases at V and 6 bases at J; junction bases unmatched: 6. The CDR3 runs to 16 residues. The chain's CDR3 is CASSVGSGGVMDTQYF. The CDR3 nucleotides read TGTGCCAGCAGCGTAGGTAGCGGGGGGGTGATGGATACGCAGTATTTT.

The gene calls are TRBV2 and TRBJ2-6; D gene unclear. Trimming removed 4 bases from V and 1 base from J, with 8 bases in between. Germline V gene data show CDR1 as SNHLY and CDR2 as FYNNEI. This CDR3 has 15 residues. The CDR3: CASSVGSSGANVLTF. The CDR3 bases are TGTGCCAGCAGTGTAGGGTCTTCTGGGGCCAACGTCCTGACTTTC.

This chain connects TRBV25-1 to TRBJ2-2, with TRBD1 identical over 8 bases. The V gene's germline CDR1 is MGHDK and CDR2 SYGVNS. CDR3 length: 15 residues. V lost 5 bases and J lost 6; bases outside the gene matches: 8. CDR3 sequence (DNA): TGTGCCAGCAGTTCCGAGACAGGGGTTGCCGGGGAGCTGTTTTTT. This sequence encodes CASSSETGVAGELFF.

This chain uses TRBV6-6 with TRBJ1-2; possible D gene TRBD1, 5 bases. The V end lost 10 bases, the J end lost 5 bases, and 14 bases lay between the germline ends. The CDR3 loop spans 12 amino acids. In germline, CDR1 is MNHNY, CDR2 SVGAGI (reference sequence). This CDR3 reads CATHGGGYGYTF. CDR3 bases: TGTGCCACCCATGGGGGTGGGTATGGCTACACCTTC.

The chain is built from TRBV2 and TRBJ2-5, with D perhaps matching TRBD2 (6 bases). This CDR3 is built from 13 residues. With 4 bases removed from V and 2 bases from J, the gap between germline ends came to 8 bases. Germline V lookup: CDR1 SNHLY, CDR2 FYNNEI. The CDR3 DNA reads as TGTGCCAGCAGTGTGGACTATCAAGAGACCCAGTACTTC. The encoded protein is CASSVDYQETQYF.

The rearrangement uses TRBV11-3 and TRBJ2-6; D not resolved. Per germline, CDR1 SGHNT and CDR2 YENEEA. There are 13 residues in the CDR3. The germline V and J ends were trimmed by 3 bases and 3 bases, with 3 bases remaining between them. CDR3 in amino acids: CASSLGGANVLTF. Written as DNA, the CDR3 is TGTGCCAGCAGCTTGGGTGGGGCCAACGTCCTGACTTTC.

The chain carries TRBV9 and TRBJ2-7; D remains ambiguous. Germline loops: CDR1 SGDLS, CDR2 YYNGEE. V was shortened by 3 bases and J by 2 bases, with 12 bases between the two germline ends. This CDR3 contains 14 residues. CDR3 sequence reads: CASSGPRTPYEQYF. CDR3 in DNA: TGTGCCAGCAGCGGCCCACGGACCCCCTACGAGCAGTACTTC. Full variable domain (rest looked up from reference TRBV9 and TRBJ2-7): DSGVTQTPKHLITATGQRVTLRCSPRSGDLSVYWYQQSLDQGLQFLIQYYNGEERAKGNILERFSAQQFPDLHSELNLSSLELGDSALYFCASSGPRTPYEQYFGPGTRLTVT.

This clone has a single count. V gene TRBV7-3 combines with J gene TRBJ2-7; TRBD2 agrees at 7 bases. In germline, CDR1 is SGHTA, CDR2 FQGTGA. With 5 bases clipped from V and 4 bases from J, the junction kept 14 bases outside the gene matches. The CDR3 is 16 amino acids. CDR3: CASSRFSTSAAYEQYF. The DNA for the CDR3 is TGTGCCAGCAGCCGTTTCTCCACTAGCGCTGCATACGAGCAGTACTTC.

The genes are TRBV5-1 and TRBJ2-5; 8 nucleotides agree with TRBD2. The closer fit of TRBJ2-7 to the DNA end suggests the J call may be wrong. Germline V gene lookup returns CDR1 SGHRS and CDR2 YFSETQ. The CDR3 has 15 amino acids. DNA of the CDR3: TGCGCCAGCAGCCCACGGGAGGGGGTATTCGACGAGCAGTACTTC. Amino acid sequence: CASSPREGVFDEQYF.

This clone was seen a handful of times. V is TRBV4-1 and J is TRBJ2-1; 9 bases align to TRBD2. This CDR3 has 15 amino acids. V shed 6 bases and J 5 bases; nucleotides not matched to a gene: 8. The germline V gene has CDR1 MGHRA and CDR2 YSYEKL. DNA of the CDR3: TGCGCCAGCAGACATCTAGCGGGACGAAACAATGAGCAGTTCTTC. Its translation: CASRHLAGRNNEQFF.

Only one count was recorded for this clone. The chain's CDR3 is CASSGELNTGELFF. In nucleotides, the CDR3 is TGTGCCAGCAGTGGAGAACTCAACACCGGGGAGCTGTTTTTT. The chain recombines TRBV6-4 with TRBJ2-2; D unresolved. The CDR3 consists of 14 residues. V gave up 4 bases and J gave up 2 bases, with 8 bases separating them. CDR1 and CDR2 from the germline V gene are MRHNA and SNTAGT.

This chain links TRBV6-5 with TRBJ2-7, with 9 bases identical to TRBD1. This CDR3 has 15 residues. J gave up 3 bases and V 0 bases, and 3 bases lay outside the gene matches. CDR1 and CDR2 from the germline V gene are MNHEY and SVGAGI. The DNA for the CDR3 is TGTGCCAGCAGTTACTCTGGACAGGGGTACTACGAGCAGTACTTC. It is translated as CASSYSGQGYYEQYF.